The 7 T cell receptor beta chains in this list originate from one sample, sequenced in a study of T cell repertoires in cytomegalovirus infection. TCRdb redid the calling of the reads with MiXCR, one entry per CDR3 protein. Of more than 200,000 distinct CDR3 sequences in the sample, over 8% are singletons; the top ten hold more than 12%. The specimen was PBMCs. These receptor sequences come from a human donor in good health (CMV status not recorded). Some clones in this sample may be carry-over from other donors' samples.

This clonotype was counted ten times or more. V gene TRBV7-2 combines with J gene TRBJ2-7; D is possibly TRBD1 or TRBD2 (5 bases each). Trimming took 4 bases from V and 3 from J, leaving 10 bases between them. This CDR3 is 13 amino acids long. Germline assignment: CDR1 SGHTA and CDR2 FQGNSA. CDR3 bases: TGTGCCAGCAGCTCGGGACCAGGCTACGAGCAGTACTTC. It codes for CASSSGPGYEQYF.

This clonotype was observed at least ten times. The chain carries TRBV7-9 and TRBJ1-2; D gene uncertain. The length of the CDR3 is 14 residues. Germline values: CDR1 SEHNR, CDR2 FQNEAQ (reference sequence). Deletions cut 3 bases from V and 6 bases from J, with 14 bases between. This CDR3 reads CASSFSSGYDGYTF. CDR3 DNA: TGTGCCAGCAGCTTCAGTTCGGGTTACGATGGCTACACCTTC.

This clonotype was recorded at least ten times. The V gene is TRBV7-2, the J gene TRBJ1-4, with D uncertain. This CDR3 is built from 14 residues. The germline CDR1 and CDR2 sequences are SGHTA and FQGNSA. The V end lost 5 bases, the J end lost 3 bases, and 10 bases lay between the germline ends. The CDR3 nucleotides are TGTGCCAGCAGCCGGGAGTGGGCTAATGAAAAACTGTTTTTT. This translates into CASSREWANEKLFF.

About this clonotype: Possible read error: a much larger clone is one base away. Here the CDR3 reads CASSYRLVGEIGSPLHF. CDR3 coding DNA: TGTGCCAGCAGTTACCGTCTGGTAGGGGAGATAGGATCACCCCTCCACTTT. The rearrangement uses TRBV6-6 and TRBJ1-6, with D possibly matching TRBD1 (5 bases). Trimming stripped 2 bases from V and 10 bases from J, with 21 bases between. CDR3 length: 17 amino acids. Germline lookup yields CDR1 MNHNY and CDR2 SVGAGI (reference sequence).

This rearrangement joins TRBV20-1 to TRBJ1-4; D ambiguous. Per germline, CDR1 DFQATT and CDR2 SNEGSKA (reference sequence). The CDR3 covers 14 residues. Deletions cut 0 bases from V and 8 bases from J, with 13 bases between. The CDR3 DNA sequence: TGCAGTGCTAGAGATGCCGTGAGACCCGAAAAACTGTTTTTT. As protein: CSARDAVRPEKLFF.

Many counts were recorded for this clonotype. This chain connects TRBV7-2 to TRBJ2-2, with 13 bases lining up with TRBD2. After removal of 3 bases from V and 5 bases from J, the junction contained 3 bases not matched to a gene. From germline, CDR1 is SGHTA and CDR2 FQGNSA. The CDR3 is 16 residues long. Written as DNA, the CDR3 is TGTGCCAGCAGCTTGAGGACTAGCGGGGGTACCGGGGAGCTGTTTTTT. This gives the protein CASSLRTSGGTGELFF. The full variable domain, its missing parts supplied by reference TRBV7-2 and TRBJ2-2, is GAGVSQSPSNKVTEKGKDVELRCDPISGHTALYWYRQSLGQGLEFLIYFQGNSAPDKSGLPSDRFSAERTGGSVSTLTIQRTQQEDSAVYLCASSLRTSGGTGELFFGEGSRLTVL.

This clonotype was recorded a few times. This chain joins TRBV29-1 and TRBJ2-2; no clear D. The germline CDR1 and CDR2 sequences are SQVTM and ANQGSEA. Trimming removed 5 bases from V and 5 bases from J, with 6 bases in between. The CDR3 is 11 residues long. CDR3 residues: CSVTSTGELFF. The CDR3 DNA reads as TGCAGCGTTACCTCAACCGGGGAGCTGTTTTTT.